This entry is about one T cell receptor beta chain. Its matching antigen is unknown. The sample comes from a study of T cells expressing NK-cell markers. Study-level information: It was from sorted CD3+CD56+NKG2C+, CD3+CD56+NKG2C- and CD3+CD56-NKG2C+ T cells that TCR beta repertoires came. Study conclusions and caveats: The same clonotypes also predominated in the CD3+CD56-NKG2C+ fraction of a few donors.

This CDR3 is 13 amino acids long. Germline V CDR1 and CDR2: SGHTA, FQGNSA. TCRdb re-called the 5' RACE reads and shows each CDR3 protein once, DNA omitted. Here the sample table reports 25,000 to 35,000 distinct CDR3 sequences. Sequences were obtained from blood T cells: a sorted CD56 or NKG2C T cell subset, CD4+ or CD8+ T cells, or bulk PBMC T cells (not recorded which). The V call is TRBV7-2, the J call TRBJ2-1; the TRBD1 assignment by TCRdb is unverifiable without DNA. The TCR sequence derives from a woman between 18 and 75 years old in good health. CDR3 residues: CASSPTGGDEQFF.